This T cell receptor (beta chain) was captured in a study of blood T cell repertoires in COVID-19. On the study more broadly: Donors in the United States, Italy and Spain gave samples during acute or convalescent COVID-19.

Assay: immunoSEQ multiplex PCR; the TCRdb copy retains only in-frame clones and omits some. The table lists approximately 70,000 clones, roughly four fifths of them singletons. Patients at the Seattle site were enrolled during active infection and followed longitudinally. The receptor comes from a man aged 55-75 years with COVID-19, enrolled during active disease. The sequenced sample was peripheral blood.

The CDR3 protein is CASSPGLAGDFSYNEQFF. CDR3 nucleotide sequence: TGTGCCAGCAGCCCCGGACTAGCGGGGGACTTCTCCTACAATGAGCAGTTCTTC. This chain uses TRBV7-9 with TRBJ2-1; 13 bases line up with TRBD2. Unmatched junction bases numbered 7, after V lost 5 bases and J lost 0 bases. CDR1 and CDR2 from the germline V gene are SEHNR and FQNEAQ (reference sequence). This CDR3 region has 18 residues.